The entry that follows covers one T cell receptor (beta chain) sequence. Produced via immunoSEQ multiplex PCR; TCRdb's table is partial and in-frame only. Of approximately 97,000 clones listed, roughly 92% were seen once; the top ten hold 1.9%. This record comes from a study of blood T cell repertoires in COVID-19. Study-level background: The analysed material was cDNA or gDNA that came from T cells, B-cell-depleted T cells, or PBMCs.

Germline V gene sequence: CDR1 MGHRA, CDR2 YSYEKL. This CDR3 region has 14 residues. V lost 2 bases to trimming and J lost 4 bases, with 11 bases between them. This TCR was recovered from a woman aged 45-65 years with COVID-19, enrolled during active disease. The chain joins TRBV4-1 to TRBJ1-1; no firm D call. Sequenced: peripheral blood. CDR3 sequence: CASSQPIRGTEAFF. The CDR3 DNA sequence: TGCGCCAGCAGCCAACCGATCAGAGGCACTGAAGCTTTCTTT.